There are a few counts of the clone carrying this TCR beta chain. The CDR3 has 11 residues. Trimming left V 3 bases short and J 5 bases short, with 7 bases between. Germline values: CDR1 DFQATT, CDR2 SNEGSKA (reference sequence). This entry belongs to a study of blood T cells in healthy people across ages. A second PCR, run for about 7 to 12 cycles, used a sample-barcoded 5' primer plus a J-beta primer mix. TCRdb reprocessed the 5' RACE reads via MiXCR and lists one record per CDR3 protein. This table has approximately 2,000,000 distinct CDR3 sequences, 30% to 40% appearing once. Per sample, at least 6 micrograms of total RNA were extracted.

The TCR originated in a human donor in good health. The specimen sequenced was blood. The chain recombines TRBV20-1 with TRBJ1-2; D is unclear. The CDR3 nucleotides read TGCAGTGCTAGTGATGGTTATGGCTACACCTTC. Translating gives CSASDGYGYTF.